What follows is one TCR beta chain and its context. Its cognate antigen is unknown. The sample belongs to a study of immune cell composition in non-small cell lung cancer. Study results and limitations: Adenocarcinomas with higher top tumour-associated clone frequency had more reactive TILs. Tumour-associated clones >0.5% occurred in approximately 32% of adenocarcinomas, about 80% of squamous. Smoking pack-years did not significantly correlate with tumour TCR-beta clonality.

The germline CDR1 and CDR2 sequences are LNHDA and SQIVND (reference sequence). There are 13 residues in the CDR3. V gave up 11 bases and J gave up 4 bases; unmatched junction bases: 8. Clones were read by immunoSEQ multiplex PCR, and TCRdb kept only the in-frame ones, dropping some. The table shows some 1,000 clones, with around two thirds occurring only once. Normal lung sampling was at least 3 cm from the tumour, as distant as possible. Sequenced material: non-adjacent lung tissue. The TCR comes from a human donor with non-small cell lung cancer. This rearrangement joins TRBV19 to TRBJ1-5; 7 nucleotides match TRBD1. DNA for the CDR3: TGTGCCTCAAACCGGGACAGAAATCAGCCCCAGCATTTT. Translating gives CASNRDRNQPQHF. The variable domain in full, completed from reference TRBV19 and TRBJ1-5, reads DGGITQSPKYLFRKEGQNVTLSCEQNLNHDAMYWYRQDPGQGLRLIYYSQIVNDFQKGDIAEGYSVSREKKESFPLTVTSAQKNPTAFYLCASNRDRNQPQHFGDGTRLSIL.